This T cell receptor (beta chain) was captured by sequencing in a study of cytomegalovirus exposure and HLA in healthy donors. TCRdb's copy holds only in-frame clones and misses some; the assay was immunoSEQ multiplex PCR. The table shows about 68,000 clones, with roughly nine tenths occurring only once. Study-level results: Diagnosis of cytomegalovirus status made by the classifier reportedly showed high specificity and sensitivity.

Details on this clone: No antigen is known for it.

The source of this sequence is a man aged 18 to 29 in good health and CMV-seronegative. The material sequenced was PBMCs.

The CDR3 spells CASSLTEDRGKGYTF. DNA for the CDR3: TGTGCCAGCAGCTTAACAGAGGACAGGGGGAAGGGCTACACCTTC. The rearrangement joins TRBV7-9 to TRBJ1-2, with 10 positions matching TRBD1. Germline V lookup: CDR1 SEHNR, CDR2 FQNEAQ (reference sequence). The CDR3 is made up of 15 amino acids. Losses at the gene ends were 2 bases for V and 8 bases for J; bases not matched to a gene: 8.